This TCR beta chain is drawn from a study of blood T cell repertoires in COVID-19. This CDR3 has 17 residues. Germline-derived CDR1 and CDR2 are LGHNA and YSLEER. Trimming took off 1 base at V and 0 bases at J, with 13 bases between the two ends. Sequenced by immunoSEQ multiplex PCR; TCRdb stores in-frame clones only, minus some. The sample has 210,000 or so clones; around 80% are singletons. The clonotype was recovered from a woman aged 40 to 50 with acute COVID-19. Sequencing was carried out using PBMCs or T cells enriched from blood (not recorded which). V gene TRBV4-3 combines with J gene TRBJ2-1; D unclear. The DNA of the CDR3 is TGCGCCAGCAGCCAAGTTTTCAAGGCTAGCTCCTACAATGAGCAGTTCTTC. Protein sequence: CASSQVFKASSYNEQFF.